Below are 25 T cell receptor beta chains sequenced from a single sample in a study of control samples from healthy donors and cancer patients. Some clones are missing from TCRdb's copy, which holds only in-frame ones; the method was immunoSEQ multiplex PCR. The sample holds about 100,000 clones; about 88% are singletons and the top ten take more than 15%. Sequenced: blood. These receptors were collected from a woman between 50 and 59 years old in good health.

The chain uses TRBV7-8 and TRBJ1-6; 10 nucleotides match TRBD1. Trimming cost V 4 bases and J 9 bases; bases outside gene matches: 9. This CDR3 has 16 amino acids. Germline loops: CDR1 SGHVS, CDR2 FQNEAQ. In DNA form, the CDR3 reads TGTGCCAGCAGCTCCCAGACAGGGGGCTTAGGTTCACCCCTCCACTTT. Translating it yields CASSSQTGGLGSPLHF.

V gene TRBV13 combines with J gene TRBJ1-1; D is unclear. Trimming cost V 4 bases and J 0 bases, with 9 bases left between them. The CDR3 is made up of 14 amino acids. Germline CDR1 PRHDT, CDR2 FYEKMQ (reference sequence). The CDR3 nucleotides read TGTGCCAGCAGCTCCCGGGCCATGAACACTGAAGCTTTCTTT. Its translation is CASSSRAMNTEAFF.

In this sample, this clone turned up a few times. As DNA, the CDR3 is TGCGCCAGCAGCCTAGGAGGACCACGCACTGAAGCTTTCTTT. This codes for CASSLGGPRTEAFF. This chain uses TRBV4-1 with TRBJ1-1; D remains unclear. The V gene's germline CDR1 is MGHRA and CDR2 YSYEKL. The germline V and J ends were trimmed by 4 bases and 4 bases, with 13 bases remaining between them. The CDR3 has 14 residues.

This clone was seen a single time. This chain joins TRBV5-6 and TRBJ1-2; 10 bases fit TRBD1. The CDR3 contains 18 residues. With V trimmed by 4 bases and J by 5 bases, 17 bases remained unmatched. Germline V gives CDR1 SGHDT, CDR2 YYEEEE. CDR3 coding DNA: TGTGCCAGCAGCCTAGGGACAGGGGAGGGCCCAGTCTCATATGGCTACACCTTC. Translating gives CASSLGTGEGPVSYGYTF.

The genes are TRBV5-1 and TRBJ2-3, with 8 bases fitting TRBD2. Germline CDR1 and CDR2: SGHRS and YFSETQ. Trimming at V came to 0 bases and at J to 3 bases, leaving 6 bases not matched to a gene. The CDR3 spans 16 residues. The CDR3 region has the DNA TGCGCCAGCAGCTTGGAGGCTAGCGGGCCTACAGATACGCAGTATTTT. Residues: CASSLEASGPTDTQYF.

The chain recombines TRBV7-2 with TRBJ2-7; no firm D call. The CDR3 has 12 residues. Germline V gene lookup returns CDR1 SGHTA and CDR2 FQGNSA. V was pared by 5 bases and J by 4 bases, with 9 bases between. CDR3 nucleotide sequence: TGTGCCAGCAGCCTGCAAGGATACGAGCAGTACTTC. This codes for CASSLQGYEQYF.

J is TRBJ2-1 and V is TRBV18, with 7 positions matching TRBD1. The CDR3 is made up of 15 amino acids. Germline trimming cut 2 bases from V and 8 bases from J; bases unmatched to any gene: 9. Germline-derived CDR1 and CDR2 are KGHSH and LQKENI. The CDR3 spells CASSPFTTGSDEQFF. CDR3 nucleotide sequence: TGTGCCAGCTCACCATTTACGACAGGGTCTGATGAGCAGTTCTTC.

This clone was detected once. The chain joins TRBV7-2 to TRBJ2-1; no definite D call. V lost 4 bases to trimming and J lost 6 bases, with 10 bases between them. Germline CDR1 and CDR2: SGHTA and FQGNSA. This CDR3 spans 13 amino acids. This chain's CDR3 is CASSSPPFNEQFF. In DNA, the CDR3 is TGTGCCAGCAGCTCACCCCCCTTCAATGAGCAGTTCTTC.

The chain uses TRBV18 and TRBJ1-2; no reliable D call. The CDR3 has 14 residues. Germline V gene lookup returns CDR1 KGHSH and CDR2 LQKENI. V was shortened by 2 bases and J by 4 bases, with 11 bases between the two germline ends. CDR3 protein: CASSPRNSFYGYTF. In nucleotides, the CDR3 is TGTGCCAGCTCACCAAGAAACAGCTTCTATGGCTACACCTTC.

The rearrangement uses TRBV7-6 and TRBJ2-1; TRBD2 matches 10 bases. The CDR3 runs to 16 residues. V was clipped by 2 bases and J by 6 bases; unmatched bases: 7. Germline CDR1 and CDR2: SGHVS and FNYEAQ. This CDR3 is CASSLPGTSGANEQFF. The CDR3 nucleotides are TGTGCCAGCAGCTTACCGGGAACTAGCGGGGCCAATGAGCAGTTCTTC.

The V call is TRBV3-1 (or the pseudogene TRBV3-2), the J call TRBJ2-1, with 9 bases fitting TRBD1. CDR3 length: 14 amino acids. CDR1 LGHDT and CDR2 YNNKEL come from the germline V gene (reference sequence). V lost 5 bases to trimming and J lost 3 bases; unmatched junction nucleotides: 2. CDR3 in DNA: TGTGCCAGCAGCTCGGACAGGGGCTACAATGAGCAGTTCTTC. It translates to CASSSDRGYNEQFF.

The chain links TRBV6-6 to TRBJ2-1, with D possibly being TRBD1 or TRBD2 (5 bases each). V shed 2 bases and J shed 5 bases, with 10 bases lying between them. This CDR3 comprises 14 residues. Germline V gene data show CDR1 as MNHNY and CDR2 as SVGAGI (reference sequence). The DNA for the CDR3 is TGTGCCAGCAGTTACGGGGGAGCGAACAATGAGCAGTTCTTC. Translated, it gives CASSYGGANNEQFF.

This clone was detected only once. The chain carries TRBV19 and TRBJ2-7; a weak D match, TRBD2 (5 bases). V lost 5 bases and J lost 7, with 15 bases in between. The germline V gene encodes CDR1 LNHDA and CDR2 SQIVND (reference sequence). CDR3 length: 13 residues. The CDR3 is CASSGPGSGEQYF. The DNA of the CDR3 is TGTGCCAGTAGTGGGCCGGGTTCGGGGGAGCAGTACTTC.

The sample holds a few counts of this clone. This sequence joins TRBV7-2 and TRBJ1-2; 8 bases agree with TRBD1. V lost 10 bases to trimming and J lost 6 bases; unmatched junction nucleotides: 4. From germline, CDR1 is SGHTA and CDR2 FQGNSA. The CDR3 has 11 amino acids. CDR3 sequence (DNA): TGTGCCAATCCGACAGGGGATGGCTACACCTTC. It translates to CANPTGDGYTF.

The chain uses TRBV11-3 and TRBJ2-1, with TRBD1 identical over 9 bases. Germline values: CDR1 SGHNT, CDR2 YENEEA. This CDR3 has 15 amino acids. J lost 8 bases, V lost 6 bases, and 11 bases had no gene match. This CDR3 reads CASSFPGTGLHEQFF. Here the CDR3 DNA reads TGTGCCAGCAGTTTCCCCGGGACAGGGTTACATGAGCAGTTCTTC.

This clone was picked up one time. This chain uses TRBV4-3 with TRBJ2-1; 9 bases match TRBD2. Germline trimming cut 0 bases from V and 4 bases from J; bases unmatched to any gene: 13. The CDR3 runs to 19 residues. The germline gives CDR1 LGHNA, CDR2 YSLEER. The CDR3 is CASSQDPPLTSGYYNEQFF. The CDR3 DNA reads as TGCGCCAGCAGCCAAGACCCCCCCTTGACTAGCGGATATTACAATGAGCAGTTCTTC.

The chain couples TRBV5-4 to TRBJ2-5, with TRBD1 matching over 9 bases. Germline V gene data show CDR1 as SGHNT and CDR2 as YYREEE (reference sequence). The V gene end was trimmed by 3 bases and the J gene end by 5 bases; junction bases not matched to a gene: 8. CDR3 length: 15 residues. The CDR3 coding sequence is TGTGCCAGCAGCTCCGGGACAGGGTCATGGGAGACCCAGTACTTC. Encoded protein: CASSSGTGSWETQYF.

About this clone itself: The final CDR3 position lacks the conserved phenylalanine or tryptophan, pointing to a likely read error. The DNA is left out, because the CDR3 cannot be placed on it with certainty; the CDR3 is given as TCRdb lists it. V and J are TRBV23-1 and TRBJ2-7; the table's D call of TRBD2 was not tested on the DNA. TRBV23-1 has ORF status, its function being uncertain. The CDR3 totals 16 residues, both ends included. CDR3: CASSQSVEFQFLGARL.

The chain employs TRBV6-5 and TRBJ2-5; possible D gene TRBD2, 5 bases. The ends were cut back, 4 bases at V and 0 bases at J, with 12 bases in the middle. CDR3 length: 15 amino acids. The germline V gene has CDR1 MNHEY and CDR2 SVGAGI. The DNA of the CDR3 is TGTGCCAGCAGTTTCGGTGCGGGTCACCAAGAGACCCAGTACTTC. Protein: CASSFGAGHQETQYF.

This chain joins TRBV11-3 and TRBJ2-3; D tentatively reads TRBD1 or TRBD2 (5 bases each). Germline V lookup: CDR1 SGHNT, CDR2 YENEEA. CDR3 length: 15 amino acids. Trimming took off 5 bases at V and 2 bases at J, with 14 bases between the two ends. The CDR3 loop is CASSPSRGATDTQYF. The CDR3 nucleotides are TGTGCCAGCAGCCCGTCGAGGGGTGCCACAGATACGCAGTATTTT.

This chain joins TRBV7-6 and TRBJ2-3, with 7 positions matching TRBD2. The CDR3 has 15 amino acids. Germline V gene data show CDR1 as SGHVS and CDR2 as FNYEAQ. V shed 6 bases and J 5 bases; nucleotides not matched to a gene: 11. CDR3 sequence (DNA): TGTGCCAGCAGGCCCGGACTAGGGCAAAGAGATACGCAGTATTTT. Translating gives CASRPGLGQRDTQYF. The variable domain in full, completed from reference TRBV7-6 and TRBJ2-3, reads GAGVSQSPRYKVTKRGQDVALRCDPISGHVSLYWYRQALGQGPEFLTYFNYEAQQDKSGLPNDRFSAERPEGSISTLTIQRTEQRDSAMYRCASRPGLGQRDTQYFGPGTRLTVL.

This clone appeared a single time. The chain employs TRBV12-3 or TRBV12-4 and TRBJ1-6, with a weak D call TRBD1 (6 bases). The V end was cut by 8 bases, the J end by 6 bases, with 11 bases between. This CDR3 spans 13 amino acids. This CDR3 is CASSGVFNSPLHF. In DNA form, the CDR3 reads TGTGCCAGCTCAGGGGTGTTTAATTCACCCCTCCACTTT.

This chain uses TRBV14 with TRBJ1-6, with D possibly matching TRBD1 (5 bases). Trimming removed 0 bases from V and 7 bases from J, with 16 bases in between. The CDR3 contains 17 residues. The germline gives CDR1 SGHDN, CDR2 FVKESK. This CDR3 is CASSQDWGWGTNSPLHF. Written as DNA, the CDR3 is TGTGCCAGCAGCCAAGATTGGGGGTGGGGGACCAATTCACCCCTCCACTTT.

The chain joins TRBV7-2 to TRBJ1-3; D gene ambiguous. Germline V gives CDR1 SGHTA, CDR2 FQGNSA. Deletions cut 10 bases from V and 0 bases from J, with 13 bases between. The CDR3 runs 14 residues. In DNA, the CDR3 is TGTGCCACTTCACCCACGAGCTCTGGAAACACCATATATTTT. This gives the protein CATSPTSSGNTIYF.

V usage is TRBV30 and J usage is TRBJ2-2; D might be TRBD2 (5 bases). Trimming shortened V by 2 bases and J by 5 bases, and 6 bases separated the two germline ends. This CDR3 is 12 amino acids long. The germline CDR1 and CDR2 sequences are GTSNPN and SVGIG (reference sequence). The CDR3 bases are TGTGCCTGGAGTACTAGGACCGGGGAGCTGTTTTTT. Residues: CAWSTRTGELFF.